The T cell receptor beta chain described here comes from a study of cytomegalovirus exposure and HLA in healthy donors (dated by TCRdb to the late 2010s). Concerning the study at large: An earlier analysis of 587 of the donors reported 250 to 300 Gb of sequence data and 95 million to 120 million unique TCR beta sequences obtained from about 179 million T cells. An early release covering about 600 HLA-typed donors comprised about 320 gigabases of sequencing data and tens of millions of unique TCR sequences. Of the 350 to 400 genotyped donors, over 70% fell in the genetic ancestry cluster associated with self-reported Caucasian donors. The study was designed to test whether signatures of past pathogen exposure could be identified by cataloging public T cell receptors. The study profiled the T cell repertoires of 500 to 800 subjects by immunosequencing and related them to cytomegalovirus serostatus. Along with the roughly 700-subject first cohort, a separate validation cohort of roughly 110 different subjects was used. To predict cytomegalovirus infection status, the study brought together high-throughput TCR immunosequencing, statistical association of individual TCRs with disease status, and machine learning. In a later analysis, previously published TCR beta repertoires from hundreds of donors were re-analyzed and high-resolution HLA genotyping was added so that TCR occurrence patterns could be studied. Rather than using new phenotypic data, the later analysis identified candidate immune exposures from TCR beta sequences and from how often those sequences occurred across donors. An earlier analysis of 587 of the donors used high-throughput TCR beta sequencing to judge whether each TCR beta V gene segment behaved as functional or pseudogenic. Donor age, sex, ethnicity and CMV serostatus were compiled alongside the repertoire data. In a later genetic analysis, genome-wide SNP genotypes for about 55% of the roughly 670 donors were used, and that subset was treated as a discovery cohort. All discovery cohort repertoires had been generated using a single sequencing platform. HLA typing covered class I and class II loci at four-digit resolution. Typing coverage varied by locus: roughly 629-640 donors for A, B, C, DRB1 and DQB1; under 550 for DQA1; more than 600 for DPA1; 450 to 480 for DPB1. Roughly 5 DR-DQ haplotypes were handled as single units for association and clustering, since linkage in the cohort was strong. Among roughly 400 genotyped donors of the cohort, an average of about 240,000 unique TCR beta nucleotide sequences were sequenced per donor, roughly 18% of them non-productive. The paper's findings and limits, for the study overall: Because counts were too low, 15 to 20 rarely observed V segments, including chromosome 9 orphons, were excluded from the earlier analysis of 587 of the donors. The cohort was sequenced for TCR beta chains only, and without alpha or paired-chain data the features that could be detected were limited. In an earlier analysis of about 550 of the donors, most TCR beta V segments were observed in productive rearrangements about 87% or about 30% of the time, broadly matching IMGT annotations. A later analysis reported that several top co-occurrence clusters appeared linked to parvovirus B19, influenza, CMV and Epstein-Barr virus. In vitro tests confirmed that three of the cytomegalovirus-associated TCR beta chains recognize cytomegalovirus antigens. In a later genetic analysis, fewer N-insertions in productive TCRs were reported among donors in an Asian-associated ancestry cluster than the roughly 700-donor mean. A total of fewer than 200 TCR beta chains were listed by the study as associated with cytomegalovirus. Correlated functional status among segregating V segments might be attributable to linkage disequilibrium, but an unknown experimental factor could not be ruled out. CMV serostatus was the only immune exposure information available for the cohort. Across donors, most TCR sequences were observed very rarely, whereas some public TCRs were present in many individuals. The presence/absence analyses assumed that sequencing depth was roughly uniform across donors, and that assumption may not be true. In a later analysis, HLA-associated TCR beta chains showed more clonal expansion and lower generation probabilities than non-associated chains that were equally common. A further reported finding was that TCR beta sequences accurately predicted the HLA-A and HLA-B alleles for most subjects in the first cohort. The authors suggested that the approach could potentially be generalized to other disease states and immunological phenotypes. A group of highly shared sequence variants was considered likely to be a technical artifact of the sequencing pipeline. Strong co-occurrence of HLA alleles, especially DR and DQ, made assigning TCR associations to individual alleles difficult. Specific HLA alleles were associated with 16,951 TCR beta sequences at a false discovery rate of 0.05 in a later analysis. The classifier was reported to diagnose cytomegalovirus status with high specificity and sensitivity in both the original and validation cohorts. A later analysis found that most CMV-associated TCR beta chains appeared HLA-restricted, with HLA associations seemingly driven largely by CMV exposure. Some IMGT-functional V segments, including TRBV6-2 and TRBV6-3, could not be distinguished by the 87-base-pair reads and were therefore excluded. HLA typing was unavailable for some donors at each locus, so association tests used only the typed subset. In a later analysis, TCR association rates were found to vary across HLA loci, with the most associated TCRs seen for DRB1 alleles and the fewest for HLA-C alleles. A later genetic analysis associated a missense DCLRE1C variant with V-gene and J-gene trimming of TCR beta chains, and an independent cohort replicated the association.

The cohort consisted of 666 healthy bone marrow donors. All cohort members were sampled while nominally healthy, although unrecorded immune exposures were likely present. The donor was CMV seropositive and was included in the group of 250 to 350 seropositive cohort members. A peripheral blood sample was collected from each donor, and TCR beta sequencing was performed on peripheral blood mononuclear cells. Genomic DNA was extracted from the blood cell samples with the Qiagen DNeasy Blood Extraction Kit. The library was prepared using the immunoSEQ multiplex PCR assay. A mixture of 60 forward primers for TCR Vbeta segments and 13 reverse primers for TCR Jbeta segments was used in the multiplex PCR. Amplification of the CDR3 region of rearranged TCR beta genes was performed with a multiplex PCR assay on genomic DNA. The Illumina HiSeq System was used to sequence the amplified TCR beta libraries as 87-base-pair reads. The paper's processing steps were these. Across the roughly 640 repertoires, a later analysis counted roughly 77 million unique TCR beta chains, 8.5 million to 12 million of which were shared by at least two donors. A nearest-neighbor algorithm error-corrected the raw reads and collapsed the reads into unique sequences, merging closely related sequences to remove PCR and sequencing errors. To assign V, D and J gene segments, CDR3 sequences were aligned to IMGT reference sequences. Each retained sequence needed at least a six-nucleotide match to both a V gene segment and a J gene segment. A rearrangement counted as productive if the CDR3 had no stop codons and remained in frame with V and J, and every other rearrangement counted as non-productive. CDR3 was defined by IMGT convention, running from the second conserved V-encoded cysteine to the conserved J-encoded phenylalanine. The earlier analysis of some 600 of the donors excluded sequences that lacked an unambiguous match to a single V gene segment. An earlier analysis of over 450 of the donors classified V segments as functional when productive rearrangements were above 56.7% and as segregating when the standard deviation between donors was above 5%. A statistical classification framework was developed to diagnose cytomegalovirus status using the catalog of TCR beta chain sequences. In a later analysis, TCR nucleotide sequences were compared against IMGT/GENE-DB human TR gene sequences so that V and J genes could be assigned. Using the TCRdist pipeline, a later analysis assigned CDR3 sequences along with most-parsimonious VDJ recombination scenarios. A later analysis defined each TCR beta chain by its CDR3 amino acid sequence plus V-gene family, and excluded reads lacking a unique V-gene family. To address suspected cross-contamination and a sequencing artifact, a later analysis removed under 600 highly shared, low-generation-probability nucleotide sequences. In a later analysis, a clonal expansion index for each public chain was calculated from normalized within-repertoire ranks of inferred template counts. In a later analysis, generation probabilities were computed using a VDJ recombination model fitted to out-of-frame rearrangements, and the results were checked against IGoR. A later analysis scored TCR-TCR, TCR-HLA and TCR-CMV co-occurrence with hypergeometric tests, applying a repertoire-size bias correction to TCR pairs. A later analysis estimated false discovery rates by permuting HLA or CMV assignments 20 times. A later analysis grouped co-occurring TCRs with DBSCAN, adding TCRdist sequence similarity when clustering within HLA-allele-positive subsets. For co-occurrence clustering, repertoires with fewer than 30,000 or more than 120,000 public chains were excluded, along with five or six repertoires with anomalous nucleotide sharing. TCRdb holds this immuneACCESS table with in-frame rearrangements only. Some clones are missing; in checked studies, unresolved V genes explain under half, and the rest has no known cause. From that table come the V and J calls and clone size; the DNA was used to work out D and trimming. The sample includes around 100,000 clones, with about 83% observed a single time. 5.2% of the sample belongs to the ten largest clones.

In regard to this clone: The antigen it recognizes is unknown. It has no much larger one-base neighbor in the sample; base qualities were not kept.

V lost 7 bases and J lost 5 bases; the stretch between them is 17 bases long. The CDR3 runs 13 amino acids, cysteine and phenylalanine included. Only the CDR3 DNA stays, 39 bases, in frame from base 1. CDR1 and CDR2, looked up from the germline V gene, are SQVTM and ANQGSEA. The sequencing sample was made of PBMCs. The chain was built from TRBV29-1 and TRBJ1-1, with a tentative D gene TRBD1 over 5 matching bases. This TCR derives from a female donor in good health and CMV-seropositive. This receptor carries the CDR3 CSGKTSGWTEAFF. The DNA sequence is TGCAGCGGGAAAACTTCAGGGTGGACTGAAGCTTTCTTT.